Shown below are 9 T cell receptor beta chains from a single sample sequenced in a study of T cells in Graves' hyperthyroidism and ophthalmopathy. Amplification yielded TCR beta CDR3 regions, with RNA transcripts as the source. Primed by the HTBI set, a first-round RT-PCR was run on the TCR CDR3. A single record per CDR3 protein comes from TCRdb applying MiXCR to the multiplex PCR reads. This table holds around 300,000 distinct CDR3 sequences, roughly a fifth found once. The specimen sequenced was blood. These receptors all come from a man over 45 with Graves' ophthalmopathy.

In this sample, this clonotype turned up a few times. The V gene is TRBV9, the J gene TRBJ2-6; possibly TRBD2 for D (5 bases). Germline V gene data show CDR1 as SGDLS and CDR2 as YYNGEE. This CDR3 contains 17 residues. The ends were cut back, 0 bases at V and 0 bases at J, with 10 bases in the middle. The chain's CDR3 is CASSVGLADSGANVLTF. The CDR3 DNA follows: TGTGCCAGCAGCGTAGGGCTAGCCGACTCTGGGGCCAACGTCCTGACTTTC.

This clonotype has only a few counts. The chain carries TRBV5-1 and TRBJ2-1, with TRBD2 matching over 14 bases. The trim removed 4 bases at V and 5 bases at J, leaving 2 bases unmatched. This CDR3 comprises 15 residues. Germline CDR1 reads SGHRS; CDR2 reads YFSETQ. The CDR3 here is CASSPTSGRDNEQFF. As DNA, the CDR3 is TGCGCCAGCAGCCCGACTAGCGGGAGGGACAATGAGCAGTTCTTC.

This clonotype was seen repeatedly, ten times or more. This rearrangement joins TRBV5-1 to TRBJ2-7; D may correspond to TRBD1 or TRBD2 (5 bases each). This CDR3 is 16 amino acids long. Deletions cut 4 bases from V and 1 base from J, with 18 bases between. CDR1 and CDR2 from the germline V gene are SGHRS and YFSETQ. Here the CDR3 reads CASSAGTPGGSYEQYF. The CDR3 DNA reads TGCGCCAGCAGCGCCGGGACGCCCGGAGGTTCCTACGAGCAGTACTTC.

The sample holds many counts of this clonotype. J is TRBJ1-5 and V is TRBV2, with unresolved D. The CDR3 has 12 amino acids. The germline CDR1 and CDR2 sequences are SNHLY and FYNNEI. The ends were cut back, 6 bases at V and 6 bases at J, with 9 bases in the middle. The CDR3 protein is CASRVPGQPQHF. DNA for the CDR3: TGTGCCAGCAGGGTGCCGGGTCAGCCCCAGCATTTT. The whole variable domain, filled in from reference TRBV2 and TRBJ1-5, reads EPEVTQTPSHQVTQMGQEVILRCVPISNHLYFYWYRQILGQKVEFLVSFYNNEISEKSEIFDDQFSVERPDGSNFTLKIRSTKLEDSAMYFCASRVPGQPQHFGDGTRLSIL.

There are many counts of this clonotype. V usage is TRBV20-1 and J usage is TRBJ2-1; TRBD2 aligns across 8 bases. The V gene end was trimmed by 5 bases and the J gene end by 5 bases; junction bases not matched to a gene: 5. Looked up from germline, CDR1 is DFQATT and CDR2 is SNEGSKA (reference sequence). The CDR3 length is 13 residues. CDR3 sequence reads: CSAREGLHNEQFF. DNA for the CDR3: TGCAGTGCTCGGGAGGGCCTCCACAATGAGCAGTTCTTC.

The CDR3 loop is CASSGGQDYQPQHF. CDR3 in DNA: TGTGCCAGTAGTGGGGGACAGGATTATCAGCCCCAGCATTTT. The chain recombines TRBV19 with TRBJ1-5, with 8 bases lining up with TRBD1. This CDR3 is 14 amino acids long. After removal of 5 bases from V and 5 bases from J, the junction contained 5 bases not matched to a gene. CDR1 is LNHDA and CDR2 is SQIVND in the germline V gene (reference sequence). Based on the CDR3 plus reference TRBV19 and TRBJ1-5, the full variable domain is DGGITQSPKYLFRKEGQNVTLSCEQNLNHDAMYWYRQDPGQGLRLIYYSQIVNDFQKGDIAEGYSVSREKKESFPLTVTSAQKNPTAFYLCASSGGQDYQPQHFGDGTRLSIL.

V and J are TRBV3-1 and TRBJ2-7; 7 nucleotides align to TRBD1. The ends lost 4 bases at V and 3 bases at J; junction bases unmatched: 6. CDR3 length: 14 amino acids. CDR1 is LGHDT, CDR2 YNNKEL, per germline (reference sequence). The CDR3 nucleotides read TGTGCCAGCAGCCCAAGGACAGGCTACTACGAGCAGTACTTC. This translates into CASSPRTGYYEQYF.

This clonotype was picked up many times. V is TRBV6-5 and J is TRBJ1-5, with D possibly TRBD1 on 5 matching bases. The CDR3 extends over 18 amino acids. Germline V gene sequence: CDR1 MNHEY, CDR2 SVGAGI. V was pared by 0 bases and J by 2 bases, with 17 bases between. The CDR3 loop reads CASSYSRPARGGNQPQHF. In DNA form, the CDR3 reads TGTGCCAGCAGTTACTCGAGACCAGCACGGGGGGGCAATCAGCCCCAGCATTTT.

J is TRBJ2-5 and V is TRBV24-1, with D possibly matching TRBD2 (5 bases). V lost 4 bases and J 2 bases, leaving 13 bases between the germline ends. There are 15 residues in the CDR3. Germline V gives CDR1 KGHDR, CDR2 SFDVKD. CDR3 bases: TGTGCCACCAGTGACCCCAGACCGGGGCAAGAGACCCAGTACTTC. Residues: CATSDPRPGQETQYF.